This paragraph covers one T cell receptor beta chain sequence. The antigen is not known. This entry belongs to a study of T cells in localized non-small cell lung cancer. Study results and limitations: Sequencing was limited to one tumor region, leaving the possibility of heterogeneity open. Uninvolved adjacent lung had more T cell clonality than any other tissue, topping tumor. Appearing in adjacent lung were a median approximately 57 of the top 100 tumor clones. A denser population of T cells in blood accompanied longer overall survival.

TCRdb's copy holds only in-frame clones and misses some; the assay was immunoSEQ multiplex PCR. The sample shows 20,000 to 25,000 clones, around nine tenths of them seen only once. The receptor was derived from a man aged 40 to 70 with stage II squamous cell lung carcinoma. Sequencing was performed on PBMCs, taken before any cancer treatment.

The CDR3 coding sequence is TGTGCCAGCAGACAATGGGGGGATTTCTCACCCCTCCACTTT. It codes for CASRQWGDFSPLHF. This sequence joins TRBV6-6 and TRBJ1-6; D is possibly TRBD1 (5 bases). CDR1 is MNHNY, CDR2 SVGAGI, per germline (reference sequence). The V end was cut by 6 bases, the J end by 10 bases, with 16 bases between. The CDR3 covers 14 residues.